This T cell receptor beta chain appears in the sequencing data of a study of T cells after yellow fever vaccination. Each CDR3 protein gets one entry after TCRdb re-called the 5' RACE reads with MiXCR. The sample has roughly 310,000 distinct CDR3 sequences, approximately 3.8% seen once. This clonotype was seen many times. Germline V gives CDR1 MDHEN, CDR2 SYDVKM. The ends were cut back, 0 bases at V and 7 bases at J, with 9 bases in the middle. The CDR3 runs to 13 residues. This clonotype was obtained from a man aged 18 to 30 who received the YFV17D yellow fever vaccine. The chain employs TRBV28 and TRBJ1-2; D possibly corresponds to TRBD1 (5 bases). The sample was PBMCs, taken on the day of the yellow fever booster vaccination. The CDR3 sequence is CASSLWAGTGYTF. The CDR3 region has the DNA TGTGCCAGCAGTTTATGGGCGGGGACTGGCTACACCTTC.